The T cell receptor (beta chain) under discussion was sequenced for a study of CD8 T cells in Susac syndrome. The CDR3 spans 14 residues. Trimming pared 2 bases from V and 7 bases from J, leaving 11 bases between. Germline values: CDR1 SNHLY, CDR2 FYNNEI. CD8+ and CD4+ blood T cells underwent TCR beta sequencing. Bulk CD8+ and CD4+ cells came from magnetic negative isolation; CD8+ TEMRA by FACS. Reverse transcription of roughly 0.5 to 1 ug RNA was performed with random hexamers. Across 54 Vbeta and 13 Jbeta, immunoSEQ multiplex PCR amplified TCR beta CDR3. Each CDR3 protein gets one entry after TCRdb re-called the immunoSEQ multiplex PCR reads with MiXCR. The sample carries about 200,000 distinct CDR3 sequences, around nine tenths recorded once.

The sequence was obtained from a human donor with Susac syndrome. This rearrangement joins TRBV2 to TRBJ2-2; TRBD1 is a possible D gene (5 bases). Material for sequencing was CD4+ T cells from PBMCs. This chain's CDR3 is CASSEKGWIGELFF. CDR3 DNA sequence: TGTGCCAGCAGTGAAAAGGGGTGGATCGGGGAGCTGTTTTTT.